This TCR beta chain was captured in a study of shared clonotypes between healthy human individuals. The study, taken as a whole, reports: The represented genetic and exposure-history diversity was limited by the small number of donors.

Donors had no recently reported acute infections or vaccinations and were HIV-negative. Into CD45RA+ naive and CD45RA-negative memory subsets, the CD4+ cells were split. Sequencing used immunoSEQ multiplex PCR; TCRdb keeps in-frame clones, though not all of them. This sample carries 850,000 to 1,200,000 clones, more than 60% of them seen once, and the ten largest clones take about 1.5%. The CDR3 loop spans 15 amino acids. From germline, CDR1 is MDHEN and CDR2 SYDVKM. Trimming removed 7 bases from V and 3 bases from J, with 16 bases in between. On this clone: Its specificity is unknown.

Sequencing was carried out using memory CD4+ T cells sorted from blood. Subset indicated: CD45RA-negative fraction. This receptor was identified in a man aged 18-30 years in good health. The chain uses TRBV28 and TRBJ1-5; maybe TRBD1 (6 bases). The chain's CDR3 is CASTTPDRFNQPQHF. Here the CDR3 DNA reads TGTGCCAGCACCACCCCTGACAGGTTCAATCAGCCCCAGCATTTT.